The entry below gives a single T cell receptor (beta chain) sequence along with its context. The antigen remains unidentified. Template material for amplifying TCR beta CDR3 regions consisted of RNA transcripts. The HTBI primer set was used in a first-round RT-PCR of the TCR CDR3. TCRdb fed the multiplex PCR reads into MiXCR, producing one record per CDR3 protein. The sample yields roughly 570,000 distinct CDR3 sequences, 40% to 55% seen once. The data derive from a study of T cells in Graves' hyperthyroidism and ophthalmopathy. Every diagnosis used clinical symptoms, serum thyroxine and TRAb, thyroid ultrasound and orbital computed tomography. The study's findings and limits: A model built on 13 V-J features separated ophthalmopathy from stable hyperthyroidism. The majority of expanded thyroid clonotypes above 0.001 also appeared in blood.

The source material was peripheral blood or thyroid tissue (not recorded which). This TCR came from an adult woman with Graves' disease, either hyperthyroidism or ophthalmopathy (not recorded which).

As DNA, the CDR3 is TGTGCCAGCAGCCCAAGAGCTAGCGGGAGGGCATCCGAGACCCAGTACTTC. The encoded protein is CASSPRASGRASETQYF. The V and J genes are TRBV7-2 and TRBJ2-5, with 12 bases matching TRBD2. CDR3 length: 17 residues. The germline gives CDR1 SGHTA, CDR2 FQGNSA. V lost 5 bases and J lost 5; bases outside the gene matches: 12.